The T cell receptor (beta chain) described here comes from a study of control samples from healthy donors and cancer patients. This CDR3 contains 15 residues. CDR1 MNHEY and CDR2 SVGAGI come from the germline V gene. Trimming removed 6 bases from V and 3 bases from J, with 18 bases in between. Sequenced by immunoSEQ multiplex PCR; TCRdb stores in-frame clones only, minus some. Here the sample spans about 140,000 clones, about 88% being singletons. The sample consisted of blood. The receptor comes from a woman aged 30 to 39 in good health. The chain carries TRBV6-5 and TRBJ2-7; D not resolved. CDR3 protein: CASSPGFLGNYEQYF. The DNA of the CDR3 is TGTGCCAGCAGCCCCGGGTTTTTAGGGAACTACGAGCAGTACTTC.